Below, 30 T cell receptor beta chains from the same sample are listed, as sequenced in a study of identical twins. TCRdb passed the 5' RACE reads through MiXCR, listing each CDR3 protein once. The data contain 250,000 to 300,000 distinct CDR3 sequences, about 8.3% of them singletons. These same records also appear under a second study, on yellow fever vaccine responses in identical twins.

Sequencing was carried out using CD8+ T cells sorted from blood. Receptors originate from a woman under 30 in good health.

The chain recombines TRBV28 with TRBJ2-7, with a tentative D call TRBD1 (5 bases). Germline V gene sequence: CDR1 MDHEN, CDR2 SYDVKM. V was pared by 3 bases and J by 0 bases, with 21 bases between. CDR3 length: 18 amino acids. The CDR3 reads CASSFWGKATDDSYEQYF. In DNA form, the CDR3 reads TGTGCCAGCAGTTTCTGGGGTAAGGCGACAGACGACTCCTACGAGCAGTACTTC.

The CDR3, as DNA: TGTGCCAGCAGCTTAACGGGGATAACGGAGACCCAGTACTTC. This codes for CASSLTGITETQYF. The V gene is TRBV11-2, the J gene TRBJ2-5; tentative D call: TRBD2 (5 bases). CDR1 and CDR2 (germline): SGHAT, FQNNGV. With 2 bases removed from V and 5 bases from J, the gap between germline ends came to 12 bases. This CDR3 spans 14 amino acids.

The gene calls are TRBV7-9 and TRBJ2-3, with 7 bases lining up with TRBD2. Per germline, CDR1 SEHNR and CDR2 FQNEAQ (reference sequence). This CDR3 is 16 amino acids long. V gave up 5 bases and J gave up 0 bases; unmatched junction bases: 8. CDR3 sequence: CASSPRDYRSTDTQYF. In DNA form, the CDR3 reads TGTGCCAGCAGCCCACGGGACTACCGGAGCACAGATACGCAGTATTTT.

This clonotype was detected many times. The chain links TRBV29-1 to TRBJ2-7; D perhaps matches TRBD1 (6 bases). Trimming removed 7 bases at V and 5 bases at J, with 15 bases between. This CDR3 is built from 12 residues. Germline CDR1 reads SQVTM; CDR2 reads ANQGSEA. CDR3 DNA: TGCAGCGCAGAGGACAGCGACGACGAGCAGTACTTC. It translates to CSAEDSDDEQYF.

This clonotype was seen ten or more times. This sequence joins TRBV7-9 and TRBJ1-6; D gene unclear. CDR1 is SEHNR and CDR2 is FQNEAQ in the germline V gene (reference sequence). This CDR3 has 15 residues. Trimming removed 2 bases from V and 0 bases from J, with 5 bases in between. The CDR3 protein is CASSLTSSYNSPLHF. The CDR3 DNA sequence: TGTGCCAGCAGCTTAACCAGCTCCTATAATTCACCCCTCCACTTT. Combining the CDR3 with reference TRBV7-9 and TRBJ1-6 gives the whole variable domain DTGVSQNPRHKITKRGQNVTFRCDPISEHNRLYWYRQTLGQGPEFLTYFQNEAQLEKSRLLSDRFSAERPKGSFSTLEIQRTEQGDSAMYLCASSLTSSYNSPLHFGNGTRLTVT.

CDR3: CASSPMLGLVTDTQYF. CDR3 nucleotide sequence: TGTGCCAGCAGCCCTATGCTGGGACTAGTGACAGATACGCAGTATTTT. V is TRBV27 and J is TRBJ2-3, with 8 bases fitting TRBD2. The CDR3 totals 16 residues. V trimming: 6 bases; J trimming: 3 bases; junction bases outside the gene matches: 11. Germline CDR1 reads MNHEY; CDR2 reads SMNVEV (reference sequence).

The rearrangement links TRBV27 to TRBJ2-7; the match to TRBD1 covers 10 bases. The ends lost 5 bases at V and 6 bases at J; junction bases unmatched: 7. The CDR3 is made up of 14 amino acids. Looked up from germline, CDR1 is MNHEY and CDR2 is SMNVEV (reference sequence). CDR3 in amino acids: CASSEPGTGVEQYF. The CDR3 region has the DNA TGTGCCAGCAGTGAGCCCGGGACAGGGGTCGAGCAGTACTTC.

A few counts support this clonotype. The chain carries TRBV6-5 and TRBJ2-3, with TRBD2 matching 7 bases. After removal of 0 bases from V and 5 bases from J, the junction contained 5 bases not matched to a gene. The germline V gene has CDR1 MNHEY and CDR2 SVGAGI. The CDR3 is 15 residues long. CDR3 protein: CASSYSLGRGDTQYF. The CDR3 DNA reads TGTGCCAGCAGTTACTCCCTAGGGAGGGGAGATACGCAGTATTTT.

In this sample, this clonotype turned up a few times. The chain recombines TRBV6-6 with TRBJ2-2; D gene uncertain. Looked up from germline, CDR1 is MNHNY and CDR2 is SVGAGI (reference sequence). V gave up 2 bases and J gave up 8 bases, with 9 bases separating them. This CDR3 has 13 residues. CDR3 loop: CASSYQKAGELFF. CDR3 nucleotides: TGTGCCAGCAGTTACCAAAAGGCGGGGGAGCTGTTTTTT.

The chain links TRBV11-2 to TRBJ2-1; D remains ambiguous. Trimming stripped 2 bases from V and 0 bases from J, with 11 bases between. The CDR3 length is 16 residues. Germline CDR1 and CDR2: SGHAT and FQNNGV. This chain's CDR3 is CASSLLRSGSYNEQFF. The DNA for the CDR3 is TGTGCCAGCAGCTTACTTCGTTCGGGCTCCTACAATGAGCAGTTCTTC.

In its sample, this clonotype was seen many times. This chain links TRBV20-1 with TRBJ2-3; D gene unclear. Germline lookup yields CDR1 DFQATT and CDR2 SNEGSKA (reference sequence). Trimming removed 5 bases from V and 7 bases from J, with 13 bases in between. This CDR3 spans 12 amino acids. Written as DNA, the CDR3 is TGCAGTGCTTCCCCTACAACCAATACGCAGTATTTT. It specifies CSASPTTNTQYF.

This clonotype was found many times. V usage is TRBV7-3 and J usage is TRBJ2-3; 8 bases line up with TRBD2. The CDR3 runs 18 residues. Germline V gene lookup returns CDR1 SGHTA and CDR2 FQGTGA. Germline trimming cut 5 bases from V and 5 bases from J; bases unmatched to any gene: 18. The CDR3 region has the DNA TGTGCCAGCAGCCTACAACTCACCGGGGGGGTCAGGAAAGATACGCAGTATTTT. It is translated as CASSLQLTGGVRKDTQYF. Full variable domain (rest looked up from reference TRBV7-3 and TRBJ2-3): GAGVSQTPSNKVTEKGKYVELRCDPISGHTALYWYRQSLGQGPEFLIYFQGTGAADDSGLPNDRFFAVRPEGSVSTLKIQRTERGDSAVYLCASSLQLTGGVRKDTQYFGPGTRLTVL.

V is TRBV28 and J is TRBJ2-1, with 7 positions matching TRBD1. Per germline, CDR1 MDHEN and CDR2 SYDVKM. V was clipped by 6 bases and J by 15 bases; unmatched bases: 8. The CDR3 length is 11 residues. The CDR3 reads CASSHDRVRFF. DNA for the CDR3: TGTGCCAGCAGCCATGACAGGGTGAGGTTCTTC.

This clonotype was found a few times. The chain combines TRBV9 with TRBJ2-7; perhaps TRBD1 as D (5 bases). Germline values: CDR1 SGDLS, CDR2 YYNGEE. The CDR3 extends over 15 amino acids. With 3 bases removed from V and 0 bases from J, the gap between germline ends came to 13 bases. CDR3 sequence (DNA): TGTGCCAGCAGCGCCAGGGTGGCCAGCTCCTACGAGCAGTACTTC. Its translation is CASSARVASSYEQYF.

This clonotype was detected ten times or more. The rearrangement uses TRBV7-9 and TRBJ2-3; no clear D. CDR3 length: 13 amino acids. Trimming stripped 6 bases from V and 4 bases from J, with 11 bases between. Germline V gives CDR1 SEHNR, CDR2 FQNEAQ (reference sequence). CDR3 region: CASSPPFPDTQYF. In DNA, the CDR3 is TGTGCCAGCAGTCCTCCCTTTCCAGATACGCAGTATTTT.

This clonotype was seen a few times. V usage is TRBV4-1 and J usage is TRBJ1-1; weak D call: TRBD1 (5 bases). V was cut by 0 bases and J by 6 bases, with 5 bases left in between. From germline, CDR1 is MGHRA and CDR2 YSYEKL. The CDR3 loop spans 12 amino acids. For the CDR3, the DNA is TGCGCCAGCAGCCAAGAGGGGGCTGAAGCTTTCTTT. It yields the protein CASSQEGAEAFF.

The table lists this clonotype with a count of one. V and J are TRBV20-1 and TRBJ1-1; maybe TRBD1 (5 bases). CDR3 length: 15 amino acids. The germline V gene encodes CDR1 DFQATT and CDR2 SNEGSKA (reference sequence). CDR3 loop: CCSRGKGLGNTEAFF. CDR3 nucleotide sequence: TGCTGCTCTAGGGGCAAGGGTCTGGGGAACACTGAAGCTTTCTTT.

V is TRBV7-9 and J is TRBJ2-1, with D maybe TRBD1 (6 bases). V was clipped by 6 bases and J by 4 bases, with 19 bases between them. The germline V gene encodes CDR1 SEHNR and CDR2 FQNEAQ (reference sequence). The CDR3 has 16 amino acids. CDR3 in amino acids: CASRLLAAGVYNEQFF. The DNA for the CDR3 is TGTGCCAGCAGATTACTGGCGGCAGGGGTTTACAATGAGCAGTTCTTC.

This clonotype was seen a few times. The rearrangement links TRBV3-1 to TRBJ2-2; D is ambiguous. Trimming removed 1 base from V and 1 base from J, with 4 bases in between. Germline V gives CDR1 LGHDT, CDR2 YNNKEL (reference sequence). The CDR3 has 14 amino acids. The CDR3 here is CASSQAQNTGELFF. For the CDR3, the DNA is TGTGCCAGCAGCCAAGCTCAGAACACCGGGGAGCTGTTTTTT. Supplemented by reference TRBV3-1 and TRBJ2-2, the full variable domain reads DTAVSQTPKYLVTQMGNDKSIKCEQNLGHDTMYWYKQDSKKFLKIMFSYNNKELIINETVPNRFSPKSPDKAHLNLHINSLELGDSAVYFCASSQAQNTGELFFGEGSRLTVL.

At least ten counts were recorded for this clonotype. The genes are TRBV6-6 and TRBJ2-1, with TRBD2 identical over 7 bases. J gave up 5 bases and V 11 bases, and 6 bases lay outside the gene matches. CDR3 size: 12 residues. Germline lookup yields CDR1 MNHNY and CDR2 SVGAGI (reference sequence). The CDR3: CAGGGLHNEQFF. The DNA of the CDR3 is TGTGCCGGGGGGGGACTACACAATGAGCAGTTCTTC.

The table lists this clonotype with many counts. A read error may produce the germline difference seen at one junction end. The chain couples TRBV4-2 to TRBJ2-3; 11 positions match TRBD2. The germline gives CDR1 LGHNA, CDR2 YNFKEQ. The CDR3 sequence is 16 residues long. CDR3 sequence reads: CASSEDLSGRVDTQYF. CDR3 nucleotide sequence: TGTGCCAGCAGCGAAGATCTTAGCGGGAGGGTTGATACGCAGTATTTT.

The chain links TRBV4-3 to TRBJ1-5, with TRBD1 matching 7 bases. From germline, CDR1 is LGHNA and CDR2 YSLEER. Trimming cost V 3 bases and J 9 bases; bases outside gene matches: 5. There are 13 residues in the CDR3. The CDR3 region has the DNA TGCGCCAGCAGCCAGACCTCAGGGGGGCCCCAGCATTTT. Amino acid sequence: CASSQTSGGPQHF.

This clonotype was recorded many times. This sequence joins TRBV10-3 and TRBJ1-4; D perhaps matches TRBD1 (5 bases). The CDR3 consists of 16 residues. The germline CDR1 and CDR2 sequences are ENHRY and SYGVKD. The ends were cut back, 0 bases at V and 8 bases at J, with 16 bases in the middle. The CDR3 nucleotides are TGTGCCATCAGTGAGTCATGGGACGGCGAAGGCGAAAAACTGTTTTTT. Translating gives CAISESWDGEGEKLFF.

This clonotype was seen at least ten times. This chain connects TRBV6-2 or TRBV6-3 to TRBJ2-1; TRBD1 matches 12 bases. The CDR3 loop spans 14 amino acids. The germline CDR1 and CDR2 sequences are MNHEY and SVGEGT. Germline trimming cut 6 bases from V and 8 bases from J; bases unmatched to any gene: 5. CDR3 region: CASSRDRGPHEQFF. The CDR3 DNA is TGTGCCAGCAGCCGGGACAGGGGGCCCCATGAGCAGTTCTTC.

This clonotype was detected ten times or more. The chain links TRBV18 to TRBJ2-2; D is perhaps TRBD2 (5 bases). Trimming cost V 8 bases and J 6 bases, with 7 bases left between them. CDR1 is KGHSH and CDR2 is LQKENI in the germline V gene. The CDR3 extends over 11 amino acids. The CDR3 region is CASPRAGELFF. CDR3 DNA: TGTGCCAGCCCGAGGGCCGGGGAGCTGTTTTTT.

In its sample, this clonotype was seen a few times. This chain joins TRBV27 and TRBJ2-7; D uncertain. V lost 8 bases, J lost 7 bases, and 24 bases lay in between. The CDR3 sequence is 15 residues long. Germline loops: CDR1 MNHEY, CDR2 SMNVEV (reference sequence). CDR3 residues: CASSSVVRTPAEQYF. The DNA for the CDR3 is TGTGCCAGCTCATCCGTTGTCAGGACCCCAGCTGAGCAGTACTTC.

This clonotype was seen ten or more times. V is TRBV5-5 and J is TRBJ2-1; D is unresolved. Trimming removed 0 bases from V and 5 bases from J, with 12 bases in between. The germline gives CDR1 SGHKS, CDR2 YYEKEE (reference sequence). The CDR3 spans 15 residues. DNA of the CDR3: TGTGCCAGCAGCTTGGGACTTAACCACAACAATGAGCAGTTCTTC. Residues: CASSLGLNHNNEQFF.

This clonotype was detected only a few times. The chain joins TRBV5-6 to TRBJ2-1; 10 bases are a match to TRBD2. V lost 6 bases and J lost 1; bases outside the gene matches: 13. Germline V lookup: CDR1 SGHDT, CDR2 YYEEEE. The CDR3 consists of 18 residues. The CDR3 DNA follows: TGTGCCAGCATCGGACTAGCGGAATTTACCAGTTCCTACAATGAGCAGTTCTTC. Translated, it gives CASIGLAEFTSSYNEQFF.

This clonotype was seen only a few times. The gene calls are TRBV7-2 and TRBJ2-5, with 12 bases fitting TRBD2. This CDR3 contains 17 residues. V was clipped by 1 base and J by 5 bases; unmatched bases: 8. Germline assignment: CDR1 SGHTA and CDR2 FQGNSA. DNA of the CDR3: TGTGCCAGCAGCTTAGGCCTAGCGGGGGGGCCGGGGGAGACCCAGTACTTC. This sequence encodes CASSLGLAGGPGETQYF.

This clonotype was seen more than once but under ten times. The CDR3, as DNA: TGTGCCATCAGCGGACTACTCACAGATACGCAGTATTTT. Translating it yields CAISGLLTDTQYF. The rearrangement joins TRBV10-3 to TRBJ2-3; D is possibly TRBD2 (6 bases). V lost 6 bases and J 2 bases, leaving 9 bases between the germline ends. Germline assignment: CDR1 ENHRY and CDR2 SYGVKD. The CDR3 has 13 residues.